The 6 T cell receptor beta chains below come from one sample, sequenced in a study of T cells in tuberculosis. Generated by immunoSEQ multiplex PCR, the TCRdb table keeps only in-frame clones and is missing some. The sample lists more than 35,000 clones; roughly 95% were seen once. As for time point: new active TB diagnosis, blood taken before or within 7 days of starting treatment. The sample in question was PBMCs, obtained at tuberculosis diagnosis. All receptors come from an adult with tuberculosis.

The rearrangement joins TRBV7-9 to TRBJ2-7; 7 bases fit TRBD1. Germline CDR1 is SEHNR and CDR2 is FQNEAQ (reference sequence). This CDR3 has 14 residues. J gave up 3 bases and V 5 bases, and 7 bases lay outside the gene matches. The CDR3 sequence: CASSLGQAIYEQYF. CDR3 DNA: TGTGCCAGCAGCCTTGGACAGGCCATCTACGAGCAGTACTTC.

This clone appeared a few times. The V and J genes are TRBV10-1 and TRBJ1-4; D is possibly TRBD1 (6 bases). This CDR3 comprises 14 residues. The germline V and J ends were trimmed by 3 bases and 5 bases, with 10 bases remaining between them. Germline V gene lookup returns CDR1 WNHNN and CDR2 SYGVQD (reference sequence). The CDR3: CASSEAGDNEKLFF. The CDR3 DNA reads TGCGCCAGCAGTGAAGCAGGGGACAATGAAAAACTGTTTTTT.

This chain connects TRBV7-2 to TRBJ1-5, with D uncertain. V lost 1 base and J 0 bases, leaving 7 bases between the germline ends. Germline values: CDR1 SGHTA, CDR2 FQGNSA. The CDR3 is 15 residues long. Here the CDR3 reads CASSLDSNSNQPQHF. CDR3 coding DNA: TGTGCCAGCAGCTTAGACAGTAATAGCAATCAGCCCCAGCATTTT.

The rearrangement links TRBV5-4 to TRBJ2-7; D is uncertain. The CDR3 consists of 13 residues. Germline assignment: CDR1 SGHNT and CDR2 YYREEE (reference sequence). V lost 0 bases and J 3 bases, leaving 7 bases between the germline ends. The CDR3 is CASSLGASYEQYF. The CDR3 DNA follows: TGTGCCAGCAGCTTGGGAGCTAGCTACGAGCAGTACTTC.

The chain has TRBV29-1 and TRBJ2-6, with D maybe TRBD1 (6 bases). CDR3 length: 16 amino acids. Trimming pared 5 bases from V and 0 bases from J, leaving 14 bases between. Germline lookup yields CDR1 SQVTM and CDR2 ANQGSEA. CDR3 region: CSVSRDIDSGANVLTF. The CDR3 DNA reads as TGCAGCGTTTCACGGGACATAGACTCTGGGGCCAACGTCCTGACTTTC.

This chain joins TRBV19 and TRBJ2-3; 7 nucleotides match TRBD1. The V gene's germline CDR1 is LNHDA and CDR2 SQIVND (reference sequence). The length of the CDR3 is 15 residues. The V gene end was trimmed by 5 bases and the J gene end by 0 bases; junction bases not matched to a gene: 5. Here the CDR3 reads CASSGGQSSTDTQYF. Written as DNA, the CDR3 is TGTGCCAGTAGTGGGGGACAGTCGAGCACAGATACGCAGTATTTT.